What follows describes a single TCR beta chain. This clonotype has just a few counts. The antigen this receptor binds is unknown. Base-call qualities are not available, and no considerably larger clone is one nucleotide away. The instrument was an Illumina HiSeq 1500. TCRdb trimmed public reads at Q25 via fastp, called clones via MiXCR and kept in-frame beta chains. Rows merge per CDR3 protein into single entries with the most common DNA and genes. The sample profile shows 200,000 to 300,000 distinct CDR3 sequences; roughly an eighth of them were found once. 7% to 9.5% of the sample comes from the top ten. Compared with germline, V lacks 3 bases and J lacks 4 bases; bases without a gene match: 8. From a lookup of the germline V gene (reference sequence), CDR1 and CDR2 are LNHNV and YYDKDF. The CDR3 contains 15 residues, cysteine and phenylalanine counted. Only CDR3 DNA remains: 45 bases, in frame from the first base.

These data are taken from a study of T cell repertoires in cytomegalovirus infection (dated by TCRdb to about 2019). Some background on the complete study: Because public TCR beta signatures pointed to carriage of CMV infection together with the matching HLA type, the HLA type of each donor mattered for the analysis. Overall study outcomes, separate from this receptor: The ex vivo response was dominated by HLA-C-restricted CMV-specific TCR beta clonotypes, which also provided the single most frequent clonotype in two of eight donors. In both this cohort and an independent cohort of more than 350 donors, the cumulative frequency of public TCR beta family members distinguished carriers of CMV infection plus the relevant HLA type.

The sequence was obtained from a human donor in good health (CMV status not recorded). Some clones in this sample may be carry-over from other donors' samples. Specimen: PBMCs. Rearrangement joined TRBV15 to TRBJ2-7; 8 junctional bases match TRBD1. The nucleotides are TGTGCCACCAGCAGCCGGGACAGGAAAATTTACGAGCAGTACTTC. It encodes CATSSRDRKIYEQYF.